This TCR beta chain stems from a study of read filtering for tumor transcriptome and immune sequencing. Overall study context: RNA-seq yielded only about 75 to 1,300 TCR reads, IR-seq about 3.5 to 11 million. The study's findings and limits: The CD138-negative fraction was mixed bone marrow immune cells, not pure T cells.

The library was built from around 0.4 ug RNA with molecular barcoded adaptors for alpha/delta and beta/gamma chains. One entry per CDR3 protein, called by TCRdb with MiXCR from the reads. The profile shows about 130,000 distinct CDR3 sequences, 10% to 15% of them singletons. This clonotype was detected ten times or more. Antigen specificity is unknown. Sequences were obtained from a population of CD138-negative cells sorted from bone marrow. This receptor was obtained from a donor aged 40 or older with multiple myeloma.

The CDR3 region has the DNA TGTGCCAGTAGTTCCCCCCTCGGGACTAGCGGGAGCTACGAGCAGTACTTC. Its protein is CASSSPLGTSGSYEQYF. The V and J genes are TRBV19 and TRBJ2-7; TRBD2 agrees at 14 bases. The CDR3 is 17 residues long. Germline V gene data show CDR1 as LNHDA and CDR2 as SQIVND (reference sequence). The junction had 9 bases not matched to a gene; V was cut back by 5 bases and J by 3 bases.